This entry concerns a single T cell receptor (beta chain). Its target is unknown. The Oncomine TCR Beta short-read assay generated sequence data from the DNA of cultured CD4+ T cells. TCRdb used MiXCR to reprocess the PCR reads, holding one entry per CDR3 protein. Here the sample spans under 25,000 distinct CDR3 sequences, less than 70% being singletons. The data belong to a study of vaccination and CD4 T cells after COVID-19. Treatment of the sample: approximately nine-day PBMC culture with coronavirus spike peptide pools or control peptides (ViraFEST assay). This CDR3 contains 15 residues. Germline V gives CDR1 SGHAT, CDR2 FQDESV (reference sequence). The V segment lost 5 bases and the J segment 7 bases; nucleotides outside the gene matches: 10.

Sequenced input: CD4+ T cells from blood, cultured in vitro. This sequence was found in a human donor who had recovered from COVID-19. The chain combines TRBV11-1 with TRBJ2-3; 9 nucleotides line up with TRBD2. The CDR3 sequence is CASSLGAGGHNTQYF. The CDR3 nucleotides are TGTGCCAGCAGCCTAGGGGCGGGAGGGCATAATACGCAGTATTTT.